Described below is a single T cell receptor (beta chain) sequence and its context. Its cognate antigen is unknown. The junction departs from germline at one end; a sequencing error may be responsible. The study profiled TCR beta VDJ and CDR3 using genomic DNA as template. TCRdb recomputed calls from the reads with MiXCR, one row per CDR3 protein. This sample has 150,000 to 200,000 distinct CDR3 sequences, with about 60% found just once. This record comes from a study of CD8+CD57+ T cells in acquired aplastic anemia. Broader study findings: Overlapping CD8+ CDR3 repertoires of patients and controls contained under 35 shared sequences. Patients and healthy controls showed no significant CD8+ Simpson's diversity difference.

This sequence was found in a human donor in good health. Material for sequencing was sorted CD4+, CD8+, or CD8+CD57+ T cells (not recorded which) from PBMCs.

The CDR3 bases are TGTGCCACCAGTGACTACGACAGGACTCCCTACGAGCAGTACTTC. This translates into CATSDYDRTPYEQYF. The chain carries TRBV10-3 and TRBJ2-7, with D perhaps matching TRBD1 (6 bases). CDR1 is ENHRY and CDR2 is SYGVKD in the germline V gene. This CDR3 comprises 15 residues.